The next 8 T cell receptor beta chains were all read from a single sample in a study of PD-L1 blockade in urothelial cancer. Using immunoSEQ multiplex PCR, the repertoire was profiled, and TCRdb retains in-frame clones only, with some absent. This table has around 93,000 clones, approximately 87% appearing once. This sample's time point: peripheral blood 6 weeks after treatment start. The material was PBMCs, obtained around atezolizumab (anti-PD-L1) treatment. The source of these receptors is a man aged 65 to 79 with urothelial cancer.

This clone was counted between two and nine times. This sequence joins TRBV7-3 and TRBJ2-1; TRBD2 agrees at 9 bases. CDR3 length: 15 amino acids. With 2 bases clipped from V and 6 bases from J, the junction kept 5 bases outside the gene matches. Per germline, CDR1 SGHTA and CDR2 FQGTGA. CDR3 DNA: TGTGCCAGCAGCTTAGGCGGCGGGGGGGCCAATGAGCAGTTCTTC. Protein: CASSLGGGGANEQFF. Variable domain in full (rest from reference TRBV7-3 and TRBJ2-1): GAGVSQTPSNKVTEKGKYVELRCDPISGHTALYWYRQSLGQGPEFLIYFQGTGAADDSGLPNDRFFAVRPEGSVSTLKIQRTERGDSAVYLCASSLGGGGANEQFFGPGTRLTVL.

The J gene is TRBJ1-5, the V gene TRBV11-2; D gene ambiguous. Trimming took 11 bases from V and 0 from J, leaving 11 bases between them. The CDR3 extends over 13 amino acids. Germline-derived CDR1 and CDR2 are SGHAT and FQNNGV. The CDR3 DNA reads TGTGCCTCTGCGGGAAGTAGCAATCAGCCCCAGCATTTT. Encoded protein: CASAGSSNQPQHF.

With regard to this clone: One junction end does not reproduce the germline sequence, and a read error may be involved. The CDR3 is CASSFTGDTGKLFF. CDR3 DNA sequence: TGTGCCAGCAGCTTCACAGGGGACACCGGGAAGCTGTTTTTT. The J gene is TRBJ2-2, the V gene TRBV11-2; 7 bases are shared with TRBD1. CDR1 and CDR2 from the germline V gene are SGHAT and FQNNGV. This CDR3 is 14 amino acids long.

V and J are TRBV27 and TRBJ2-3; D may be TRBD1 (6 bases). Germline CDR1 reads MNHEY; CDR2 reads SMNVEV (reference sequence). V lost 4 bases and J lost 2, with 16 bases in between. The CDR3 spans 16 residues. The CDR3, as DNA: TGTGCCAGCAGTTCCCTCACACAGGGAGTCACAGATACGCAGTATTTT. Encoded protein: CASSSLTQGVTDTQYF.

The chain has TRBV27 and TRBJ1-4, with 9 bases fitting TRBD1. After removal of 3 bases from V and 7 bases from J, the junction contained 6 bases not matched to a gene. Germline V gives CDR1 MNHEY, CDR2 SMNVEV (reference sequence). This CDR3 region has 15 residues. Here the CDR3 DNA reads TGTGCCAGCAGTTTCTCGGGACAGGGTTTTGAAAAACTGTTTTTT. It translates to CASSFSGQGFEKLFF.

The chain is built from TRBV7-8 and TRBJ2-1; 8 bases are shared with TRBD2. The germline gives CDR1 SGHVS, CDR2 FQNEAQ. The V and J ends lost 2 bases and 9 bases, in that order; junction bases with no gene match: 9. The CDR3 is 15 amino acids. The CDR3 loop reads CASSLWEREWSEQFF. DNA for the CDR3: TGTGCCAGCAGCTTATGGGAGCGGGAGTGGTCTGAGCAGTTCTTC.

In DNA form, the CDR3 reads TGTGCCAGCAGCCTCGACAGAAACACTGAAGCTTTCTTT. Protein: CASSLDRNTEAFF. The genes are TRBV14 and TRBJ1-1, with D possibly TRBD1 on 5 matching bases. CDR1 and CDR2 (germline): SGHDN, FVKESK. The CDR3 loop spans 13 amino acids. Deletions cut 4 bases from V and 2 bases from J, with 8 bases between. Together with reference TRBV14 and TRBJ1-1, the CDR3 gives the full variable domain: EAGVTQFPSHSVIEKGQTVTLRCDPISGHDNLYWYRRVMGKEIKFLLHFVKESKQDESGMPNNRFLAERTGGTYSTLKVQPAELEDSGVYFCASSLDRNTEAFFGQGTRLTVV.

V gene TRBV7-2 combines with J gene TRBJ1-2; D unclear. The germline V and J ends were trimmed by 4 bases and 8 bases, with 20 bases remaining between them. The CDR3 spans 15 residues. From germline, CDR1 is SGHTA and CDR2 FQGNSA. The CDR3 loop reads CASSSSGSLPPGYTF. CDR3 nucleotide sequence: TGTGCCAGCAGCTCAAGCGGCTCGCTCCCCCCCGGCTACACCTTC. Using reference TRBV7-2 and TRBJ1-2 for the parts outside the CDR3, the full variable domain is GAGVSQSPSNKVTEKGKDVELRCDPISGHTALYWYRQSLGQGLEFLIYFQGNSAPDKSGLPSDRFSAERTGGSVSTLTIQRTQQEDSAVYLCASSSSGSLPPGYTFGSGTRLTVV.